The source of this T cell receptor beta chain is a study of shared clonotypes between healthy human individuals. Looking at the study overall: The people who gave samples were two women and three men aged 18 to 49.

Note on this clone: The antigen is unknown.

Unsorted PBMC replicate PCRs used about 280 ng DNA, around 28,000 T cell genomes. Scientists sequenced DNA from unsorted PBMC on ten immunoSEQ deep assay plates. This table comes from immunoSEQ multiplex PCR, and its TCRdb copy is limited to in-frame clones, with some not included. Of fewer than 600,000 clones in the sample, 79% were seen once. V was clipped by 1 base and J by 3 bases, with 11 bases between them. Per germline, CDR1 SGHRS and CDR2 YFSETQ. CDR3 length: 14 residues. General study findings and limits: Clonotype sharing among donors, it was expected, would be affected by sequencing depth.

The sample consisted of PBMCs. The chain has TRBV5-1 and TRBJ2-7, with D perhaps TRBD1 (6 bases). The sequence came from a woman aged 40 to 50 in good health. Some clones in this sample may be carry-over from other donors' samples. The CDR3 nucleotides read TGCGCCAGCAGCTTGCAGATAGGGGGCTACGAGCAGTACTTC. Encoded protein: CASSLQIGGYEQYF.